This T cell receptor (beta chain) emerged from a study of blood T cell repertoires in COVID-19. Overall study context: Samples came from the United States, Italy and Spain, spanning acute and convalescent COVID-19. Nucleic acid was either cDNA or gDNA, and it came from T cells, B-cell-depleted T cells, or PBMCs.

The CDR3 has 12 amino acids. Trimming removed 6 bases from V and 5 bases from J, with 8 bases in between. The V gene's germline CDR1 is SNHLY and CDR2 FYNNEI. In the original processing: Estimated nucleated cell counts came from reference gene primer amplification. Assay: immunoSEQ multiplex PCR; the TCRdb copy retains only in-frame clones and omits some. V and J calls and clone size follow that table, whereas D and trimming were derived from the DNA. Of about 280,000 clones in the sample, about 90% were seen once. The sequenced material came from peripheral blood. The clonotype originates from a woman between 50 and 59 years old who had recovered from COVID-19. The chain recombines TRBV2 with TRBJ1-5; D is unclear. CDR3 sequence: CASRGEDQPQHF. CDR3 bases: TGTGCCAGCAGAGGTGAGGATCAGCCCCAGCATTTT.